This passage covers 17 T cell receptor beta chains from one sample sequenced in a study of blood T cell repertoires in COVID-19. Method: immunoSEQ multiplex PCR; TCRdb's copy keeps in-frame clones and lacks some. The data contain about 320,000 clones, nearly 90% of them seen just once; the ten biggest clones take up 11%. Specimen: peripheral blood. The receptors stem from a woman aged 25 to 39 with COVID-19, enrolled during active disease.

This chain links TRBV28 with TRBJ1-1, with unresolved D. This CDR3 contains 12 residues. Germline V CDR1 and CDR2: MDHEN, SYDVKM. Between the trimmed V and J ends, which lost 1 base and 7 bases, there was a span of 7 bases. CDR3 sequence reads: CASSLFGSEAFF. CDR3 in DNA: TGTGCCAGCAGTTTATTTGGCAGTGAAGCTTTCTTT.

The rearrangement uses TRBV7-9 and TRBJ1-4; D call uncertain. This CDR3 comprises 15 residues. CDR1 SEHNR and CDR2 FQNEAQ come from the germline V gene (reference sequence). The germline V and J ends were trimmed by 2 bases and 4 bases, with 11 bases remaining between them. CDR3 nucleotides: TGTGCCAGCAGCTTACTCGCCCAGATTAATGAAAAACTGTTTTTT. It is translated as CASSLLAQINEKLFF.

This chain links TRBV29-1 with TRBJ1-1, with D perhaps TRBD1 (5 bases). The germline gives CDR1 SQVTM, CDR2 ANQGSEA. The CDR3 loop spans 14 amino acids. The ends were cut back, 3 bases at V and 1 base at J, with 12 bases in the middle. Here the CDR3 DNA reads TGCAGCGTTGACCTGGCGGGACCGAACACTGAAGCTTTCTTT. It encodes CSVDLAGPNTEAFF.

The chain has TRBV5-6 and TRBJ1-2, with 7 positions matching TRBD1. Germline V gene data show CDR1 as SGHDT and CDR2 as YYEEEE. The CDR3 runs to 15 residues. V was clipped by 4 bases and J by 3 bases; unmatched bases: 9. The CDR3 loop is CASSRGQHPYYGYTF. Here the CDR3 DNA reads TGTGCCAGCAGCAGGGGACAGCATCCCTACTATGGCTACACCTTC.

The chain carries TRBV18 and TRBJ1-1; 7 nucleotides align to TRBD1. The CDR3 totals 14 residues. V gave up 3 bases and J gave up 3 bases; unmatched junction bases: 4. Germline V lookup: CDR1 KGHSH, CDR2 LQKENI. The CDR3 region is CASSPTRGDTEAFF. In nucleotides, the CDR3 is TGTGCCAGCTCACCGACCAGGGGGGACACTGAAGCTTTCTTT.

The chain couples TRBV27 to TRBJ2-3; perhaps TRBD1 as D (5 bases). There are 13 residues in the CDR3. Germline lookup yields CDR1 MNHEY and CDR2 SMNVEV (reference sequence). Trimming took off 3 bases at V and 7 bases at J, with 11 bases between the two ends. In DNA form, the CDR3 reads TGTGCCAGCAGTTTGGCAGGGTTAAATACGCAGTATTTT. It codes for CASSLAGLNTQYF.

V is TRBV7-2 and J is TRBJ2-3; 7 bases match TRBD2. CDR1 SGHTA and CDR2 FQGNSA come from the germline V gene. Trimming took 6 bases from V and 2 from J; bases not matched to a gene: 11. The CDR3 has 16 residues. The DNA of the CDR3 is TGTGCCAGCAGGTCCATGCGGGGGACTTCCACAGATACGCAGTATTTT. Translation gives CASRSMRGTSTDTQYF.

On this clone: The junction departs from germline at one end; a sequencing error may be responsible. The rearrangement links TRBV5-1 to TRBJ2-1; 9 bases map to TRBD2. This CDR3 is built from 14 residues. CDR1 and CDR2 (germline): SGHRS, YFSETQ. The DNA of the CDR3 is TGCGCCAGCAGCCATGTGGGGTCTAGCGGGGAGCAATTCTTC. Its protein is CASSHVGSSGEQFF.

The CDR3, as DNA: TGCGCCAGCAGCGCCCCCCCGCACAGGATCTTGGACACCATATATTTT. Translation: CASSAPPHRILDTIYF. The rearrangement links TRBV5-1 to TRBJ1-3; tentatively, D is TRBD1 (5 bases). Germline-derived CDR1 and CDR2 are SGHRS and YFSETQ. This CDR3 has 16 residues. Deletions cut 4 bases from V and 8 bases from J, with 22 bases between.

The V call is TRBV5-1, the J call TRBJ2-7; possibly TRBD1 for D (6 bases). The CDR3 runs 14 residues. Trimming left V 2 bases short and J 4 bases short, with 13 bases between. CDR1 SGHRS and CDR2 YFSETQ come from the germline V gene. This CDR3 reads CASSFRGNTYEQYF. Written as DNA, the CDR3 is TGCGCCAGCAGCTTCAGGGGAAATACGTACGAGCAGTACTTC. Full variable domain (outside the CDR3, taken from reference TRBV5-1 and TRBJ2-7): KAGVTQTPRYLIKTRGQQVTLSCSPISGHRSVSWYQQTPGQGLQFLFEYFSETQRNKGNFPGRFSGRQFSNSRSEMNVSTLELGDSALYLCASSFRGNTYEQYFGPGTRLTVT.

J is TRBJ2-7 and V is TRBV21-1; TRBD2 reflects the table's D call only, with no check against the DNA. TRBV21-1 is a pseudogene segment. The CDR3 extends over 13 amino acids. The CDR3 spells CARVSGGAWEQYF. CDR3 nucleotides: TGTGCCAGAGTTAGCGGGGGGGCGTGGGAGCAGTACTTC.

The chain carries TRBV6-5 and TRBJ2-3; perhaps TRBD2 as D (7 bases). Looked up from germline, CDR1 is MNHEY and CDR2 is SVGAGI. The CDR3 is 13 residues long. The V end was cut by 7 bases, the J end by 1 base, with 9 bases between. The CDR3 DNA is TGTGCCAGCACCGGGGGGCGCACAGATACGCAGTATTTT. Translating gives CASTGGRTDTQYF.

CDR3 amino acids: CASSLFGGLINTGELFF. The CDR3 DNA reads as TGTGCCAGCAGTTTATTTGGGGGACTTATAAACACCGGGGAGCTGTTTTTT. The J gene is TRBJ2-2, the V gene TRBV28, with a possible D match to TRBD2 (6 bases). CDR1 is MDHEN and CDR2 is SYDVKM in the germline V gene. V lost 1 base to trimming and J lost 2 bases, with 14 bases between them. This CDR3 region has 17 residues.

The V call is TRBV9, the J call TRBJ1-4; no firm D call. Deletions cut 0 bases from V and 10 bases from J, with 10 bases between. Germline CDR1 is SGDLS and CDR2 is YYNGEE. CDR3 size: 13 residues. In nucleotides, the CDR3 is TGTGCCAGCAGCGTAGGGCCCGGCGGAAAACTGTTTTTT. Amino acids: CASSVGPGGKLFF.

This clone showed up many times. The genes are TRBV5-6 and TRBJ1-5; D is perhaps TRBD1 (5 bases). CDR3 size: 17 residues. Per the germline V gene, CDR1 is SGHDT and CDR2 is YYEEEE. Between the trimmed V and J ends, which lost 4 bases and 3 bases, there was a span of 20 bases. CDR3 residues: CASSTRPPRGINQPQHF. CDR3 nucleotide sequence: TGTGCCAGCAGCACACGACCTCCCCGGGGGATCAATCAGCCCCAGCATTTT.

This chain connects TRBV19 to TRBJ1-1, with a possible D match to TRBD1 (5 bases). Germline values: CDR1 LNHDA, CDR2 SQIVND (reference sequence). The CDR3 extends over 15 amino acids. Deletions cut 2 bases from V and 0 bases from J, with 10 bases between. CDR3 nucleotide sequence: TGTGCCAGTAGTATAACGACAGCAATGAACACTGAAGCTTTCTTT. It is translated as CASSITTAMNTEAFF.

Details on this clone: The sample contains more than one DNA sequence encoding this CDR3. The chain recombines TRBV27 with TRBJ1-2; 8 nucleotides line up with TRBD1. J was trimmed by 8 bases and V by 5 bases; bases with no gene match: 7. The germline CDR1 and CDR2 sequences are MNHEY and SMNVEV (reference sequence). This CDR3 comprises 13 residues. The CDR3 DNA reads TGTGCCAGCAGTCTCCAGGGGGCGGGGGGCTACACCTTC. Its protein product is CASSLQGAGGYTF.